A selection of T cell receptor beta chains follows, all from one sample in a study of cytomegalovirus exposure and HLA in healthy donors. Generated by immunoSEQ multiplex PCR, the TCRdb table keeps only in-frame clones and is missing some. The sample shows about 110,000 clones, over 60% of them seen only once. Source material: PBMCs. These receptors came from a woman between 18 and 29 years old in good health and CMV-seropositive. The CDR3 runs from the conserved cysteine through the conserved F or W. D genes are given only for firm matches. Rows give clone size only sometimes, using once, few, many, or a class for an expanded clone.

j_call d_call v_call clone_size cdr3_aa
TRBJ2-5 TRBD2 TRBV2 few CASNPLAGAVETQYF
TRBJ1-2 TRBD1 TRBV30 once CSTKGQGGGYGYTF
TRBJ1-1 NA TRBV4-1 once CASSQDRYRVNTEAFF
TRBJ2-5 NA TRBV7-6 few CASSLRQGGETQYF
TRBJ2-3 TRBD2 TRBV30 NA CTWRGTSGRAVDTQYF
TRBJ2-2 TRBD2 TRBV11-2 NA CASSLRSGRAGGELFF
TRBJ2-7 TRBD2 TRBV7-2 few CASSRVGLALYEQYF
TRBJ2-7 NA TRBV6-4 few CASSAVPGMGEQYF
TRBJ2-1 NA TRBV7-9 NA CASSLRDNEQFF
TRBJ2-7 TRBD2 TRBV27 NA CASSATSGRVYEQYF